The clone carrying this TCR beta chain was seen ten or more times. Its antigen is as yet unknown. Template switching added a universal primer site, and cDNA bore unique molecular identifiers. TCRdb reprocessed the 5' RACE reads with MiXCR, giving one entry per CDR3 protein. The table has a few hundred thousand distinct CDR3 sequences, 9% seen once; the top ten hold about 9.1%. This sample is part of a study of identical twins. Findings and caveats of the study: For zero-insertion analyses, partial confounding could come from invariant MAIT and iNKT cells. Fewer insertions marked abundant cord blood beta clonotypes; young adult naive trended weakly, memory not at all.

CDR1 is MGHRA, CDR2 YSYEKL, per germline. The V gene end was trimmed by 3 bases and the J gene end by 3 bases; junction bases not matched to a gene: 18. The CDR3 has 20 residues. The sequenced sample was naive T cells sorted from blood. This chain links TRBV4-1 with TRBJ1-5, with 9 bases lining up with TRBD1. This TCR was recovered from a woman between 45 and 60 years old in good health. In DNA, the CDR3 is TGCGCCAGCAGCCAGCCTCCGGGACAGGGATCGCTGGGGGACAATCAGCCCCAGCATTTT. It yields the protein CASSQPPGQGSLGDNQPQHF.